The 23 T cell receptor beta chains presented below share a single source sample, sequenced in a study of cytomegalovirus exposure and HLA in healthy donors. It was with 60 Vbeta and 13 Jbeta primers that the PCR ran. The repertoire was sequenced with immunoSEQ multiplex PCR; TCRdb's copy has only in-frame clones and lacks some. The top ten clones hold less than 3.5% of a sample with around 130,000 clones, 75% to 85% of them seen once. Sample: PBMCs. The receptors come from a man aged 45 to 65 in good health and CMV-seronegative.

The genes are TRBV2 and TRBJ1-2, with TRBD1 as a possible D gene (5 bases). V was shortened by 5 bases and J by 2 bases, with 15 bases between the two germline ends. Germline CDR1 SNHLY, CDR2 FYNNEI. The CDR3 is 15 amino acids. The CDR3 loop reads CASSNQGLTNYGYTF. CDR3 nucleotides: TGTGCCAGCAGTAACCAGGGACTTACGAACTATGGCTACACCTTC.

The CDR3 loop is CASSQATIGAYEQYF. Written as DNA, the CDR3 is TGTGCCAGCAGCCAAGCCACCATCGGAGCCTACGAGCAGTACTTC. The chain has TRBV4-2 and TRBJ2-7; no definite D call. Trimming pared 1 base from V and 2 bases from J, leaving 12 bases between. The CDR3 is 15 residues long. CDR1 and CDR2 from the germline V gene are LGHNA and YNFKEQ.

As concerns this clone: A read error may produce the germline difference seen at one junction end. V is TRBV4-3 and J is TRBJ2-7; TRBD2 matches at 7 bases. Germline CDR1 reads LGHNA; CDR2 reads YSLEER. The CDR3 sequence is 16 residues long. CDR3 bases: TGCGCCAGCAACCAAGATGGGAGGGGAGGGACCTACGAGCAGTACTTC. Its translation: CASNQDGRGGTYEQYF.

The rearrangement uses TRBV5-1 and TRBJ2-1, with TRBD1 as a possible D gene (5 bases). V was clipped by 0 bases and J by 5 bases, with 9 bases between them. Germline-derived CDR1 and CDR2 are SGHRS and YFSETQ. CDR3 length: 14 amino acids. CDR3 protein: CASSLEGIDNEQFF. CDR3 coding DNA: TGCGCCAGCAGCTTGGAGGGGATTGACAATGAGCAGTTCTTC.

This chain connects TRBV10-3 to TRBJ2-7, with 9 nucleotides matching TRBD2. This CDR3 has 15 amino acids. V shed 2 bases, J shed 7 bases, and the junction held 9 bases outside the gene matches. Germline CDR1 ENHRY, CDR2 SYGVKD. CDR3 amino acids: CAISEGLAGTLEQYF. CDR3 DNA sequence: TGTGCCATCAGTGAGGGGCTAGCGGGGACACTTGAGCAGTACTTC.

The chain links TRBV5-4 to TRBJ1-2, with TRBD1 matching over 11 bases. The CDR3 consists of 13 residues. V shed 9 bases, J shed 2 bases, and the junction held 3 bases outside the gene matches. In germline, CDR1 is SGHNT, CDR2 YYREEE (reference sequence). CDR3 protein: CATGQGANYGYTF. Written as DNA, the CDR3 is TGTGCCACTGGACAGGGGGCCAACTATGGCTACACCTTC.

Remarks on this clone: The junction and the germline gene differ at one end; a read error may be behind it. The genes are TRBV11-2 and TRBJ1-1; 9 bases are shared with TRBD1. From germline, CDR1 is SGHAT and CDR2 FQNNGV. The CDR3 runs 12 residues. CDR3 loop: CASSRGGTGCIF. In nucleotides, the CDR3 is TGTGCCAGCAGCAGAGGGGGGACAGGGTGTATCTTT.

This rearrangement joins TRBV11-3 to TRBJ2-7; 10 nucleotides line up with TRBD2. The CDR3 has 14 residues. Germline CDR1 SGHNT, CDR2 YENEEA. J was trimmed by 3 bases and V by 5 bases; bases with no gene match: 4. CDR3 DNA: TGTGCCAGCAGCCGAGCGGGGGGGAACTACGAGCAGTACTTC. Translating it yields CASSRAGGNYEQYF.

This clone was observed a single time. V gene TRBV7-9 combines with J gene TRBJ1-1; 7 bases match TRBD1. The V gene's germline CDR1 is SEHNR and CDR2 FQNEAQ (reference sequence). The CDR3 has 13 amino acids. The junction had 5 bases not matched to a gene; V was cut back by 5 bases and J by 5 bases. Here the CDR3 reads CASSRQGETEAFF. The CDR3 bases are TGTGCCAGCAGCCGACAGGGAGAAACTGAAGCTTTCTTT.

This sequence joins TRBV23-1 and TRBJ1-1; D gene uncertain. TRBV23-1 is an ORF for which the function is uncertain. The germline V and J ends were trimmed by 8 bases and 0 bases, with 22 bases remaining between them. CDR3 length: 17 amino acids. The CDR3 here is CASGLRTLETLNTEAFF. The CDR3, as DNA: TGCGCCAGCGGACTCCGGACGCTAGAAACCTTGAACACTGAAGCTTTCTTT.

This clone was observed once. The chain recombines TRBV7-9 with TRBJ2-3, with 9 bases fitting TRBD1. Germline assignment: CDR1 SEHNR and CDR2 FQNEAQ (reference sequence). The CDR3 sequence is 14 residues long. J gave up 4 bases and V 4 bases, and 3 bases lay outside the gene matches. The CDR3 protein is CASSYGTGPDTQYF. The CDR3 DNA is TGTGCCAGCAGCTATGGGACAGGGCCAGATACGCAGTATTTT.

This chain links TRBV6-5 with TRBJ1-2, with 8 bases aligning to TRBD1. Looked up from germline, CDR1 is MNHEY and CDR2 is SVGAGI. The CDR3 has 15 amino acids. Trimming at V came to 3 bases and at J to 4 bases, leaving 7 bases not matched to a gene. The CDR3 coding sequence is TGTGCCAGCAGTTATATTGCAGGGACAGGCTATGGCTACACCTTC. Amino acid sequence: CASSYIAGTGYGYTF.

The count of this clone is one. This rearrangement joins TRBV7-2 to TRBJ2-5; the match to TRBD2 covers 10 bases. CDR1 and CDR2 from the germline V gene are SGHTA and FQGNSA. CDR3 length: 15 residues. The J segment lost 5 bases and the V segment lost 5 bases, leaving 8 bases of the junction unmatched. CDR3 protein: CASSPSGGAWETQYF. CDR3 bases: TGTGCCAGCAGCCCAAGCGGGGGGGCCTGGGAGACCCAGTACTTC. Full variable domain (outside the CDR3, taken from reference TRBV7-2 and TRBJ2-5): GAGVSQSPSNKVTEKGKDVELRCDPISGHTALYWYRQSLGQGLEFLIYFQGNSAPDKSGLPSDRFSAERTGGSVSTLTIQRTQQEDSAVYLCASSPSGGAWETQYFGPGTRLLVL.

The chain recombines TRBV30 with TRBJ2-1; tentative D call: TRBD2 (6 bases). Germline CDR1 reads GTSNPN; CDR2 reads SVGIG (reference sequence). This CDR3 is 15 amino acids long. With 2 bases removed from V and 9 bases from J, the gap between germline ends came to 20 bases. CDR3: CAWSPPGLGRGEQFF. Written as DNA, the CDR3 is TGTGCCTGGAGTCCCCCGGGACTGGGAAGGGGTGAGCAGTTCTTC.

The chain links TRBV5-1 to TRBJ1-6, with D possibly matching TRBD1 (5 bases). The V and J ends lost 0 bases and 7 bases respectively, with 11 bases between them. This CDR3 contains 15 residues. Germline values: CDR1 SGHRS, CDR2 YFSETQ. The CDR3 region is CASSLGQGGNSPLHF. The CDR3 DNA reads as TGCGCCAGCAGCTTGGGCCAGGGAGGGAATTCACCCCTCCACTTT.

This chain connects TRBV30 to TRBJ1-6; 10 bases map to TRBD1. CDR1 GTSNPN and CDR2 SVGIG come from the germline V gene (reference sequence). This CDR3 has 13 amino acids. V lost 3 bases, J lost 11 bases, and 4 bases stayed unmatched. The CDR3 DNA follows: TGTGCCTGGAGGGGACAGGGGTTGGCACCCCTCCACTTT. Its protein is CAWRGQGLAPLHF.

CDR3 residues: CASSYSSTGDEQYF. CDR3 coding DNA: TGTGCCAGCAGTTACTCATCGACAGGGGACGAGCAGTACTTC. V and J are TRBV6-5 and TRBJ2-5; TRBD1 aligns across 8 bases. The J call is in doubt because the DNA end fits TRBJ2-7 better. The CDR3 spans 14 residues. Germline CDR1 and CDR2: MNHEY and SVGAGI.

The V call is TRBV7-3, the J call TRBJ1-6; D may be TRBD1 (5 bases). This CDR3 has 17 residues. V lost 2 bases and J lost 6, with 17 bases in between. CDR1 is SGHTA and CDR2 is FQGTGA in the germline V gene. The CDR3 protein is CASSLSLGGRGNSPLHF. For the CDR3, the DNA is TGTGCCAGCAGCTTATCGCTGGGGGGAAGGGGTAATTCACCCCTCCACTTT.

The chain is built from TRBV19 and TRBJ1-5; TRBD1 matches at 7 bases. The CDR3 sequence is 15 residues long. V gave up 5 bases and J gave up 0 bases; unmatched junction bases: 4. CDR1 and CDR2 (germline): LNHDA, SQIVND (reference sequence). CDR3 sequence reads: CASSSTGNSNQPQHF. For the CDR3, the DNA is TGTGCCAGTAGTTCGACAGGGAATAGCAATCAGCCCCAGCATTTT. Drawing the rest from reference TRBV19 and TRBJ1-5, the complete variable domain is DGGITQSPKYLFRKEGQNVTLSCEQNLNHDAMYWYRQDPGQGLRLIYYSQIVNDFQKGDIAEGYSVSREKKESFPLTVTSAQKNPTAFYLCASSSTGNSNQPQHFGDGTRLSIL.

This clone has a single count. The chain has TRBV29-1 and TRBJ2-4; D is unclear. Germline V gene sequence: CDR1 SQVTM, CDR2 ANQGSEA. There are 12 residues in the CDR3. Deletions cut 4 bases from V and 0 bases from J, with 4 bases between. The CDR3 DNA follows: TGCAGCGTTGGTCTAGCCAAAAACATTCAGTACTTC. It encodes CSVGLAKNIQYF. Full variable domain (outside the CDR3, taken from reference TRBV29-1 and TRBJ2-4): SAVISQKPSRDICQRGTSLTIQCQVDSQVTMMFWYRQQPGQSLTLIATANQGSEATYESGFVIDKFPISRPNLTFSTLTVSNMSPEDSSIYLCSVGLAKNIQYFGAGTRLSVL.

The J gene is TRBJ2-5, the V gene TRBV5-1; no clear D gene. The V end lost 1 base, the J end lost 4 bases, and 5 bases lay between the germline ends. Germline V gene sequence: CDR1 SGHRS, CDR2 YFSETQ. The CDR3 runs to 12 residues. The CDR3 bases are TGCGCCAGCAGCTTGCCCGGAGAGACCCAGTACTTC. Translated: CASSLPGETQYF.

In its sample, this clone was seen a few times. The rearrangement links TRBV21-1 to TRBJ2-4; the D call of TRBD2 is as the table states it, not checked on the DNA. TRBV21-1 is shown as a pseudogene. This CDR3 comprises 17 residues. CDR3 residues: CASSKGGILLAKNIQYF. The CDR3 DNA follows: TGTGCCAGCAGCAAAGGAGGCATACTATTAGCCAAAAACATTCAGTACTTC.

This clone was counted a single time. The V and J genes are TRBV9 and TRBJ2-5; no firm D call. This CDR3 is 14 amino acids long. Trimming pared 0 bases from V and 2 bases from J, leaving 8 bases between. Germline lookup yields CDR1 SGDLS and CDR2 YYNGEE. CDR3 sequence reads: CASSVATQQETQYF. CDR3 nucleotide sequence: TGTGCCAGCAGCGTAGCTACACAGCAAGAGACCCAGTACTTC.